Shown below are 10 T cell receptor beta chains from a single sample sequenced in a study of cytomegalovirus exposure and HLA in healthy donors. Sequenced by immunoSEQ multiplex PCR; TCRdb stores in-frame clones only, minus some. The data contain more than 110,000 clones, 80% to 90% of them seen just once; the ten biggest clones take up 7.9%. Material: PBMCs. Receptors originate from a woman aged 18-29 years in good health and CMV-seropositive.

The chain uses TRBV28 and TRBJ2-7; perhaps TRBD2 as D (6 bases). V lost 8 bases and J lost 2, with 10 bases in between. CDR1 is MDHEN, CDR2 SYDVKM, per germline. The CDR3 spans 12 residues. The CDR3 nucleotides read TGTGCCAGCTTGGGACTTGCCTACGAGCAGTACTTC. Amino acids: CASLGLAYEQYF. The whole variable domain, remainder taken from reference TRBV28 and TRBJ2-7, is DVKVTQSSRYLVKRTGEKVFLECVQDMDHENMFWYRQDPGLGLRLIYFSYDVKMKEKGDIPEGYSVSREKKERFSLILESASTNQTSMYLCASLGLAYEQYFGPGTRLTVT.

This sequence joins TRBV28 and TRBJ1-1; D may be TRBD1 (6 bases). V was cut by 0 bases and J by 3 bases, with 11 bases left in between. The CDR3 covers 15 residues. The germline CDR1 and CDR2 sequences are MDHEN and SYDVKM. The CDR3 loop reads CASSLWTQGYTEAFF. CDR3 bases: TGTGCCAGCAGTTTATGGACCCAGGGGTACACTGAAGCTTTCTTT.

The chain combines TRBV7-9 with TRBJ2-7; a possible D gene is TRBD1 (7 bases). The length of the CDR3 is 13 residues. V was pared by 1 base and J by 7 bases, with 11 bases between. The germline V gene has CDR1 SEHNR and CDR2 FQNEAQ (reference sequence). For the CDR3, the DNA is TGTGCCAGCAGCTTAGGGGGGGACAGTGAGCAGTACTTC. The encoded protein is CASSLGGDSEQYF.

The rearrangement joins TRBV30 to TRBJ1-2; D remains ambiguous. V lost 7 bases and J lost 2, with 5 bases in between. Per the germline V gene, CDR1 is GTSNPN and CDR2 is SVGIG (reference sequence). CDR3 length: 10 residues. The CDR3 region is CASLNYGYTF. The CDR3 DNA follows: TGTGCCTCACTGAACTATGGCTACACCTTC.

This clone appeared a few times. Here the CDR3 reads CASSSYGTGDSPLHF. In nucleotides, the CDR3 is TGTGCCAGCAGCTCCTATGGGACAGGGGATTCACCCCTCCACTTT. This chain connects TRBV5-4 to TRBJ1-6, with TRBD1 matching 10 bases. V trimming: 3 bases; J trimming: 8 bases; junction bases outside the gene matches: 5. Germline V CDR1 and CDR2: SGHNT, YYREEE (reference sequence). The CDR3 covers 15 residues. Looking up the rest from reference TRBV5-4 and TRBJ1-6 gives the full variable domain: ETGVTQSPTHLIKTRGQQVTLRCSSQSGHNTVSWYQQALGQGPQFIFQYYREEENGRGNFPPRFSGLQFPNYSSELNVNALELDDSALYLCASSSYGTGDSPLHFGNGTRLTVT.

This rearrangement joins TRBV6-1 to TRBJ1-2; 7 bases are shared with TRBD1. This CDR3 contains 13 residues. With 7 bases clipped from V and 4 bases from J, the junction kept 6 bases outside the gene matches. CDR1 is MNHNS and CDR2 is SASEGT in the germline V gene. CDR3 residues: CASTTGFGYGYTF. The CDR3 DNA is TGTGCCAGCACGACAGGGTTCGGCTATGGCTACACCTTC.

The chain carries TRBV19 and TRBJ2-7; 8 bases are a match to TRBD1. J lost 3 bases, V lost 3 bases, and 10 bases had no gene match. The CDR3 has 16 residues. The germline V gene encodes CDR1 LNHDA and CDR2 SQIVND (reference sequence). The DNA of the CDR3 is TGTGCCAGTAGTATCCGAGACAGGGGTTCTCGCTACGAGCAGTACTTC. Protein sequence: CASSIRDRGSRYEQYF.

The chain links TRBV27 to TRBJ1-4, with D possibly matching TRBD1 (5 bases). The CDR3 has 14 amino acids. Germline CDR1 MNHEY, CDR2 SMNVEV (reference sequence). The V end lost 4 bases, the J end lost 8 bases, and 14 bases lay between the germline ends. CDR3 nucleotides: TGTGCCAGCAGTTCCACAGGCACCGGCGAAAAACTGTTTTTT. Its translation: CASSSTGTGEKLFF. The entire variable domain, with the rest obtained from reference TRBV27 and TRBJ1-4, is as follows: EAQVTQNPRYLITVTGKKLTVTCSQNMNHEYMSWYRQDPGLGLRQIYYSMNVEVTDKGDVPEGYKVSRKEKRNFPLILESPSPNQTSLYFCASSSTGTGEKLFFGSGTQLSVL.

The chain employs TRBV4-1 and TRBJ1-4, with D perhaps matching TRBD1 (6 bases). The V end was cut by 2 bases, the J end by 5 bases, with 15 bases between. This CDR3 contains 16 residues. The V gene's germline CDR1 is MGHRA and CDR2 YSYEKL. CDR3 residues: CASSQYFDRTNEKLFF. The CDR3, as DNA: TGCGCCAGCAGCCAATACTTTGACAGGACCAATGAAAAACTGTTTTTT.

This chain uses TRBV29-1 with TRBJ1-1; D remains unclear. This CDR3 has 12 amino acids. V was pared by 4 bases and J by 1 base, with 7 bases between. CDR1 is SQVTM, CDR2 ANQGSEA, per germline. Written as DNA, the CDR3 is TGCAGCGTTGCACAGAGGAACACTGAAGCTTTCTTT. Amino acids: CSVAQRNTEAFF.